This TCR beta chain was captured in a study of molecular identifiers for immune sequencing clone quantification. At the level of the study: RNA from around 18,000 or 91,000 naive CD8 cells was split five ways in replicates, with four sequenced.

This clonotype was picked up a small number of times. Its antigen is still unknown. Study results and caveats: Clones above 20 RNA copies contained over 97% of effector molecules and under 1% of naive molecules. Highly expanded clone sizes could be underestimated through barcode sharing by identical TCR molecules.

Libraries for naive CD8 T cells, which were made from around 20,000 to 1,000,000 sorted cells, drew on 10%, 30% or 50% of the RNA. TCRdb processed the PCR reads anew with MiXCR; each CDR3 protein has one entry. The sample yields over 90,000 distinct CDR3 sequences, about 35% seen once. This CDR3 contains 14 residues. Germline lookup yields CDR1 SGHRS and CDR2 YFSETQ. Trimming shortened V by 4 bases and J by 0 bases, and 10 bases separated the two germline ends. V usage is TRBV5-1 and J usage is TRBJ1-1, with D uncertain. The sample consisted of naive CD8+ T cells from blood, with Jurkat cell RNA spiked in. The subset: FACS-sorted CD8+CD4-CCR7+CD45RA+ naive T cells. The TCR was taken from a human donor in good health. Some libraries in this study had Jurkat cell RNA spiked in. The CDR3 spells CASSPLGVNTEAFF. As DNA, the CDR3 is TGCGCCAGCAGCCCGCTGGGCGTGAACACTGAAGCTTTCTTT.